A single TCR beta chain is shown here with its context. Per the study methods: Estimation of nucleated cell counts was performed using reference gene primer amplification. Sequencing used immunoSEQ multiplex PCR; TCRdb keeps in-frame clones, though not all of them. V, J and clone size were drawn from that table, and D and trimming were deduced from the DNA. The sample holds around 180,000 clones, around 72% seen once. This entry belongs to a study of blood T cell repertoires in COVID-19. CDR3 size: 15 residues. Losses at the gene ends were 3 bases for V and 3 bases for J; bases not matched to a gene: 8. The germline CDR1 and CDR2 sequences are KGHSH and LQKENI.

J is TRBJ2-7 and V is TRBV18; 7 nucleotides agree with TRBD1. The sample was peripheral blood. The clonotype originates from a woman of 80 years or more with acute or convalescent COVID-19. The CDR3 loop reads CASSPTTGWDYEQYF. CDR3 DNA: TGTGCCAGCTCACCTACGACAGGGTGGGACTACGAGCAGTACTTC.